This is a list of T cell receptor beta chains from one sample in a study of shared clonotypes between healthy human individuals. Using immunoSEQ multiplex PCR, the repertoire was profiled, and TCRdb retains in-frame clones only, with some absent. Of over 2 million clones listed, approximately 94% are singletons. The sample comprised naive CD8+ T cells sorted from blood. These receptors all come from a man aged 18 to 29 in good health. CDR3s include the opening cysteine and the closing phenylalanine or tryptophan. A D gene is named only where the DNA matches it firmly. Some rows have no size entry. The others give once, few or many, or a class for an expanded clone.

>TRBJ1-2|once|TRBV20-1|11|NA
CSARDGGGYTF
TGCAGTGCTAGAGATGGAGGGGGCTACACCTTC
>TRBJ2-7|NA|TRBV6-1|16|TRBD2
CASSEGPAGGPYEQYF
TGTGCCAGCAGTGAAGGCCCAGCGGGGGGGCCCTACGAGCAGTACTTC
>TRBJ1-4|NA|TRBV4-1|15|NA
CASTGTTATNEKLFF
TGCGCCAGCACCGGGACAACGGCAACTAATGAAAAACTGTTTTTT
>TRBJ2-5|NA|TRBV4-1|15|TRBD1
CASSYGQGREETQYF
TGCGCCAGCAGTTACGGACAGGGGAGAGAGGAGACCCAGTACTTC
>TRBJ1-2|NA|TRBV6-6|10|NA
CAIFSDGYTF
TGTGCCATCTTCTCTGATGGCTACACCTTC
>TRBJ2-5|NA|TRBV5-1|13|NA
CASSLSPGETQYF
TGCGCCAGCAGCTTATCCCCCGGGGAGACCCAGTACTTC
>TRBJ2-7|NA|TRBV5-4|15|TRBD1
CASSSTGTGVDEQYF
TGTGCCAGCAGTTCTACCGGGACAGGGGTGGACGAGCAGTACTTC
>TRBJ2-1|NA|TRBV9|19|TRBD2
CASSAWGLAGGSSYNEQFF
TGTGCCAGCAGCGCTTGGGGACTAGCGGGAGGGAGCTCCTACAATGAGCAGTTCTTC
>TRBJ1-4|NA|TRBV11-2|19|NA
CASSLVGAGALATNEKLFF
TGTGCCAGCAGCTTAGTTGGGGCAGGGGCGTTGGCAACTAATGAAAAACTGTTTTTT
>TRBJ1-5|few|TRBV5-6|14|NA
CASSLSVGNQPQHF
TGTGCCAGCAGCTTAAGTGTCGGCAATCAGCCCCAGCATTTT
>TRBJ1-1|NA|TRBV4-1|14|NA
CASSQVGEGKEAFF
TGCGCCAGCAGCCAAGTCGGGGAGGGTAAGGAAGCTTTCTTT
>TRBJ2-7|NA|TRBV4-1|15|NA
CASSQDIGGWIEQYF
TGCGCCAGCAGCCAGGACATAGGTGGATGGATCGAGCAGTACTTC
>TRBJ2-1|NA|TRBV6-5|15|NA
CASTQGQGTYNEQFF
TGTGCCAGCACCCAGGGGCAGGGGACCTACAATGAGCAGTTCTTC
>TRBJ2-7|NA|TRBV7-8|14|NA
CASSLRGKADEQYF
TGTGCCAGCAGCTTACGGGGGAAAGCGGACGAGCAGTACTTC
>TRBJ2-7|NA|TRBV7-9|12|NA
CASSQDGYEQYF
TGTGCCAGCAGCCAGGACGGCTACGAGCAGTACTTC
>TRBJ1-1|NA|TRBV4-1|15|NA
CASSQANSMNTEAFF
TGCGCCAGCAGCCAAGCTAACAGCATGAACACTGAAGCTTTCTTT
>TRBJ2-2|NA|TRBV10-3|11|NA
CAIPGVGELFF
TGTGCCATCCCGGGCGTCGGGGAGCTGTTTTTT
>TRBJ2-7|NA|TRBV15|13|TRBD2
CATSMGLDYEQYF
TGTGCCACCAGCATGGGACTAGACTACGAGCAGTACTTC
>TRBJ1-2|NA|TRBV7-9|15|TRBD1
CASSLGQGALYGYTF
TGTGCCAGCAGCCTAGGACAGGGGGCTCTCTATGGCTACACCTTC
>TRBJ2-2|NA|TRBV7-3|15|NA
CASSLGSGHTGELFF
TGTGCCAGCAGCTTAGGTTCGGGCCACACCGGGGAGCTGTTTTTT
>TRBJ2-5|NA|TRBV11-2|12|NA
CASSFGQETQYF
TGTGCCAGCAGCTTCGGCCAAGAGACCCAGTACTTC
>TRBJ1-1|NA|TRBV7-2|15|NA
CASSLPTIYGTEAFF
TGTGCCAGCAGCCTACCAACCATCTACGGCACTGAAGCTTTCTTT
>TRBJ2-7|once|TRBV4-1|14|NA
CASSPAATLYEQYF
TGCGCCAGCAGCCCGGCGGCCACGCTCTACGAGCAGTACTTC
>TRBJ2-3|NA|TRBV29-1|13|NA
CSAITRSTDTQYF
TGCAGCGCTATAACACGTAGCACAGATACGCAGTATTTT
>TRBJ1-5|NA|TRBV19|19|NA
CASSIDSTSTDNSNQPQHF
TGTGCCAGTAGTATAGACTCAACCTCGACAGACAATAGCAATCAGCCCCAGCATTTT
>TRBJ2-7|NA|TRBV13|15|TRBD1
CASSSAGTGAREQYF
TGTGCCAGCAGCTCCGCGGGGACAGGGGCACGCGAGCAGTACTTC
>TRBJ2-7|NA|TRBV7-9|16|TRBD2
CASSLEASGRTYEQYF
TGTGCCAGCAGCTTAGAGGCTAGCGGGAGAACCTACGAGCAGTACTTC
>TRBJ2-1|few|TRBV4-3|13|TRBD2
CASSQTSGNEQFF
TGCGCCAGCAGCCAGACTAGCGGCAATGAGCAGTTCTTC
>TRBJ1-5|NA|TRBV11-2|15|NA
CASSLDTGLHQPQHF
TGTGCCAGCAGCTTAGATACGGGGCTGCATCAGCCCCAGCATTTT
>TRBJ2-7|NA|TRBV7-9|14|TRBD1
CASSLIDRDYEQYF
TGTGCCAGCAGCTTAATCGACAGGGACTACGAGCAGTACTTC
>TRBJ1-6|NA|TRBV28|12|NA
CASSDYNSPLHF
TGTGCCAGCAGTGATTATAATTCACCCCTCCACTTT
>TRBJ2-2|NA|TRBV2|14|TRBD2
CASNVAGNTGELFF
TGTGCCAGCAATGTAGCGGGAAACACCGGGGAGCTGTTTTTT
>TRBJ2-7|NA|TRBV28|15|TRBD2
CASTQSGGSSYEQYF
TGTGCCAGCACCCAGAGCGGGGGATCCTCCTACGAGCAGTACTTC
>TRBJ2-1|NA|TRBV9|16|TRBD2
CASSVGSTAGDNEQFF
TGTGCCAGCAGCGTAGGATCTACGGCGGGAGACAATGAGCAGTTCTTC
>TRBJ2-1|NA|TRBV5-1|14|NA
CASSLVAGSNEQFF
TGCGCCAGCAGCTTGGTGGCAGGGTCCAATGAGCAGTTCTTC
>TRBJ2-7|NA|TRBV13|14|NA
CASSLGQGGSEQYF
TGTGCCAGCAGCTTAGGTCAGGGTGGGTCCGAGCAGTACTTC
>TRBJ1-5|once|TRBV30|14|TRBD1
CAWEGQGIHQPQHF
TGTGCCTGGGAGGGACAGGGGATCCACCAGCCCCAGCATTTT
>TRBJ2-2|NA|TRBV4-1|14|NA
CASSQKEHTGELFF
TGCGCCAGCAGCCAAAAAGAACACACCGGGGAGCTGTTTTTT
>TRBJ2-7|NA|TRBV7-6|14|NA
CASSFSLSSYEQYF
TGTGCCAGCAGCTTTTCTCTGTCTTCCTACGAGCAGTACTTC
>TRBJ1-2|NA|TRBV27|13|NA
CASSLYFGAGWSF
TGTGCCAGCAGTTTATATTTTGGGGCAGGGTGGTCCTTC
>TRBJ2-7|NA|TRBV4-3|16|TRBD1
CASSQEGQGGSYEQYF
TGCGCCAGCAGCCAAGAGGGACAGGGGGGGTCCTACGAGCAGTACTTC